The 12 T cell receptor beta chains given below trace back to one sample, sequenced in a study of T cells after yellow fever vaccination. TCRdb processed the 5' RACE reads anew with MiXCR; each CDR3 protein has one entry. The sample yields about 580,000 distinct CDR3 sequences, about a sixth seen once. The material sequenced was PBMCs, taken 5 to 6 days after the first yellow fever vaccination. These receptors all stem from a man younger than 35 who received the YFV17D yellow fever vaccine.

This clonotype was found a few times. The chain recombines TRBV11-2 with TRBJ1-3, with D uncertain. Germline V gene lookup returns CDR1 SGHAT and CDR2 FQNNGV. Trimming shortened V by 2 bases and J by 9 bases, and 11 bases separated the two germline ends. CDR3 length: 13 residues. The chain's CDR3 is CASSLYEGSTIYF. In DNA, the CDR3 is TGTGCCAGCAGCTTATATGAGGGCTCCACCATATATTTT.

The genes are TRBV7-2 and TRBJ1-5; perhaps TRBD1 as D (5 bases). Trimming pared 9 bases from V and 0 bases from J, leaving 6 bases between. Per germline, CDR1 SGHTA and CDR2 FQGNSA. The CDR3 covers 12 residues. The CDR3 DNA sequence: TGTGCCAGGACAGATAGCAATCAGCCCCAGCATTTT. Its protein is CARTDSNQPQHF. Variable domain in full (rest from reference TRBV7-2 and TRBJ1-5): GAGVSQSPSNKVTEKGKDVELRCDPISGHTALYWYRQSLGQGLEFLIYFQGNSAPDKSGLPSDRFSAERTGGSVSTLTIQRTQQEDSAVYLCARTDSNQPQHFGDGTRLSIL.

V and J are TRBV27 and TRBJ2-1; 8 bases are a match to TRBD2. Unmatched junction bases numbered 23, after V lost 0 bases and J lost 7 bases. Germline CDR1 is MNHEY and CDR2 is SMNVEV (reference sequence). The CDR3 contains 21 residues. Written as DNA, the CDR3 is TGTGCCAGCAGTTTATCCGGGGGACTCCTCACGGTAACGGGGGGGCGGAATGAGCAGTTCTTC. Translated: CASSLSGGLLTVTGGRNEQFF.

The CDR3 loop is CASRGLAGGASSYNEQFF. The CDR3 bases are TGTGCCAGCAGGGGACTAGCGGGGGGCGCGAGCTCCTACAATGAGCAGTTCTTC. The chain is built from TRBV12-3 or TRBV12-4 and TRBJ2-1; TRBD2 aligns across 15 bases. The CDR3 has 18 residues. V gave up 6 bases and J gave up 0 bases; unmatched junction bases: 6.

V usage is TRBV28 and J usage is TRBJ1-2; D gene uncertain. The V end lost 6 bases, the J end lost 4 bases, and 6 bases lay between the germline ends. The CDR3 extends over 11 amino acids. Germline V gene data show CDR1 as MDHEN and CDR2 as SYDVKM. CDR3 DNA: TGTGCCAGCAGGTCCTTCTATGGCTACACCTTC. Protein: CASRSFYGYTF.

The chain carries TRBV7-9 and TRBJ2-1, with 7 positions matching TRBD2. Germline CDR1 and CDR2: SEHNR and FQNEAQ (reference sequence). There are 14 residues in the CDR3. Losses at the gene ends were 3 bases for V and 9 bases for J; bases not matched to a gene: 8. CDR3 amino acids: CASSFSGSAGEQFF. For the CDR3, the DNA is TGTGCCAGCAGCTTTAGCGGGTCGGCGGGTGAGCAGTTCTTC.

This chain joins TRBV28 and TRBJ1-3; weak D call: TRBD1 (5 bases). The V gene lost 4 bases and the J gene lost 0 bases, with 10 bases spanning the gap. This CDR3 has 15 amino acids. Germline V gene data show CDR1 as MDHEN and CDR2 as SYDVKM. The CDR3 region has the DNA TGTGCCAGCAGTTCGGGGGGAGGCTCTGGAAACACCATATATTTT. Protein product: CASSSGGGSGNTIYF.

This clonotype was observed a handful of times. This chain connects TRBV7-6 to TRBJ1-2; TRBD1 is a possible D gene (5 bases). CDR3 length equals 16 residues. V was trimmed by 5 bases and J by 6 bases, leaving 22 bases between them. Germline loops: CDR1 SGHVS, CDR2 FNYEAQ. The CDR3 coding sequence is TGTGCCAGCAGCCCCATTACGGGGGAGAATGTCGATGGCTACACCTTC. Amino acids: CASSPITGENVDGYTF.

The gene calls are TRBV28 and TRBJ1-1, with D maybe TRBD1 (6 bases). The V and J ends lost 5 bases and 5 bases respectively, with 15 bases between them. The CDR3 has 14 amino acids. CDR1 and CDR2 (germline): MDHEN, SYDVKM. The CDR3: CASSPRGLRTEAFF. The CDR3 DNA reads TGTGCCAGCAGTCCGCGGGGGCTGAGGACTGAAGCTTTCTTT.

V is TRBV5-8 and J is TRBJ2-3; 7 bases map to TRBD2. V shed 2 bases and J 8 bases; nucleotides not matched to a gene: 2. This CDR3 region has 12 residues. Germline-derived CDR1 and CDR2 are SGHTS and YDEGEE. For the CDR3, the DNA is TGTGCCAGCAGCTTACCGGGGGGTACGCAGTATTTT. This gives the protein CASSLPGGTQYF.

This rearrangement joins TRBV4-3 to TRBJ2-4; possible D gene TRBD2, 5 bases. V was pared by 1 base and J by 9 bases, with 13 bases between. Per germline, CDR1 LGHNA and CDR2 YSLEER. The CDR3 has 14 residues. The CDR3 DNA reads TGCGCCAGCAGCCAAGGCGGAGGAGTAGGCATTCAGTACTTC. Residues: CASSQGGGVGIQYF.

The rearrangement links TRBV20-1 to TRBJ2-7, with D hard to call. The CDR3 runs to 13 residues. V was cut by 2 bases and J by 4 bases, with 12 bases left in between. Germline V gene lookup returns CDR1 DFQATT and CDR2 SNEGSKA (reference sequence). The CDR3 nucleotides are TGCAGTGCTAGAAAGGGAAGTAATTACGAGCAGTACGTC. The encoded protein is CSARKGSNYEQYV.